This T cell receptor beta chain came from a study of OX40 agonist ivuxolimab in advanced cancers. Germline CDR1 is LNHNV and CDR2 is YYDKDF (reference sequence). V was clipped by 8 bases and J by 7 bases; unmatched bases: 7. This CDR3 is built from 12 residues. TCRdb's copy holds only in-frame clones and misses some; the assay was immunoSEQ multiplex PCR. This table holds around 39,000 clones, roughly three quarters found once. The origin of this receptor is an adult with an advanced solid tumor such as melanoma, head and neck, liver or kidney cancer. This sequence joins TRBV15 and TRBJ2-5; 7 nucleotides agree with TRBD2. This material consisted of CD4+ or CD8+ T cells sorted from blood, taken in a trial of the OX40 agonist ivuxolimab. The CDR3: CATGTTGVTQYF. CDR3 bases: TGTGCCACCGGGACTACAGGAGTGACCCAGTACTTC.